The 18 T cell receptor beta chains in this list originate from one sample, sequenced in a study of PD-1 blockade in classical Hodgkin lymphoma. Using immunoSEQ multiplex PCR, the repertoire was profiled, and TCRdb retains in-frame clones only, with some absent. The table lists 100,000 to 130,000 clones, roughly 87% of them singletons. Each patient relapsed following autologous stem cell transplantation, and prior brentuximab vedotin exposure differed. The material sequenced was peripheral blood mononuclear cells (PBMCs), taken before the second cycle of nivolumab. These receptors all come from a human donor with classical Hodgkin lymphoma.

The chain links TRBV27 to TRBJ2-5; D is tentatively TRBD1 or TRBD2 (5 bases each). The CDR3 is 15 residues long. Trimming removed 3 bases from V and 4 bases from J, with 15 bases in between. Germline V gene lookup returns CDR1 MNHEY and CDR2 SMNVEV (reference sequence). CDR3 in amino acids: CASSLAGSAGETQYF. The CDR3 nucleotides read TGTGCCAGCAGTTTGGCAGGGTCGGCGGGAGAGACCCAGTACTTC.

This chain's CDR3 is CASSFRGRGETQYF. The CDR3 DNA reads TGCGCCAGCAGCTTCAGGGGGCGCGGAGAGACCCAGTACTTC. The chain is built from TRBV5-1 and TRBJ2-5, with TRBD1 matching over 8 bases. This CDR3 spans 14 amino acids. CDR1 SGHRS and CDR2 YFSETQ come from the germline V gene. V gave up 2 bases and J gave up 4 bases; unmatched junction bases: 4.

The chain carries TRBV19 and TRBJ1-1, with TRBD1 as a possible D gene (6 bases). CDR3 length: 15 residues. V lost 6 bases, J lost 5 bases, and 19 bases lay in between. Germline assignment: CDR1 LNHDA and CDR2 SQIVND (reference sequence). This CDR3 is CASSPGSVGGTEAFF. For the CDR3, the DNA is TGTGCCAGTAGCCCCGGATCCGTAGGGGGTACTGAAGCTTTCTTT.

In this sample, this clone turned up a few times. The chain joins TRBV28 to TRBJ1-2; 8 bases fit TRBD1. The CDR3 is 14 residues long. With V trimmed by 3 bases and J by 6 bases, 6 bases remained unmatched. The germline gives CDR1 MDHEN, CDR2 SYDVKM. In DNA, the CDR3 is TGTGCCAGCAGTTTTCAGGGGGCTTACAATGGCTACACCTTC. Translating it yields CASSFQGAYNGYTF.

A few counts support this clone. The chain has TRBV7-2 and TRBJ1-5, with D unclear. The germline V gene encodes CDR1 SGHTA and CDR2 FQGNSA. V lost 1 base and J 7 bases, leaving 17 bases between the germline ends. The CDR3 sequence is 16 residues long. The CDR3 here is CASSLGEAQTGQPQHF. The CDR3 DNA sequence: TGTGCCAGCAGCTTAGGCGAGGCTCAAACCGGACAGCCCCAGCATTTT.

The gene calls are TRBV5-1 and TRBJ2-7; D is perhaps TRBD2 (5 bases). The CDR3 runs 15 residues. V was clipped by 1 base and J by 3 bases, with 14 bases between them. Germline V gene data show CDR1 as SGHRS and CDR2 as YFSETQ. DNA for the CDR3: TGCGCCAGCAGCTTGAGTACCCGGCGGGTCTACGAGCAGTACTTC. Amino acid sequence: CASSLSTRRVYEQYF.

The gene calls are TRBV10-3 and TRBJ2-1; TRBD1 matches 7 bases. CDR3 length equals 13 residues. The V gene's germline CDR1 is ENHRY and CDR2 SYGVKD. The J segment lost 1 base and the V segment lost 10 bases, leaving 4 bases of the junction unmatched. The CDR3, as DNA: TGTGCCACCAGGGACAGATCCTACAATGAGCAGTTCTTC. Translated, it gives CATRDRSYNEQFF.

The V gene is TRBV7-9, the J gene TRBJ2-1; a possible D gene is TRBD2 (6 bases). V was pared by 5 bases and J by 8 bases, with 16 bases between. The V gene's germline CDR1 is SEHNR and CDR2 FQNEAQ (reference sequence). The CDR3 covers 14 residues. CDR3 sequence: CASSGTSSGDEQFF. CDR3 coding DNA: TGTGCCAGCAGCGGAACTAGCTCGGGCGATGAGCAGTTCTTC.

The CDR3 sequence: CASSLALGTGPGGTEAFF. CDR3 nucleotides: TGTGCCAGCAGCTTAGCGCTGGGGACGGGCCCTGGGGGCACTGAAGCTTTCTTT. The rearrangement links TRBV7-9 to TRBJ1-1, with a tentative D call TRBD1 (5 bases). This CDR3 is built from 18 residues. Germline V CDR1 and CDR2: SEHNR, FQNEAQ (reference sequence). Trimming took 0 bases from V and 4 from J, leaving 21 bases between them.

This rearrangement joins TRBV28 to TRBJ2-3; TRBD2 matches at 15 bases. The CDR3 has 17 residues. V was pared by 5 bases and J by 3 bases, with 6 bases of the junction left unmatched. The germline V gene has CDR1 MDHEN and CDR2 SYDVKM. Here the CDR3 DNA reads TGTGCCAGCAGTATGGGACTAGCGGGAGGTATGACAGATACGCAGTATTTT. It codes for CASSMGLAGGMTDTQYF.

V gene TRBV30 combines with J gene TRBJ2-3, with a tentative D call TRBD2 (6 bases). Germline V gene data show CDR1 as GTSNPN and CDR2 as SVGIG (reference sequence). CDR3 length equals 13 residues. Between the trimmed V and J ends, which lost 2 bases and 9 bases, there was a span of 15 bases. CDR3 DNA: TGTGCCTGGAGTCTCCCCGTGGGGGGAACGCAGTATTTT. It encodes CAWSLPVGGTQYF.

The J gene is TRBJ2-5, the V gene TRBV7-2; no clear D gene. The CDR3 is 13 amino acids. V was shortened by 3 bases and J by 5 bases, with 10 bases between the two germline ends. The germline CDR1 and CDR2 sequences are SGHTA and FQGNSA. The CDR3 sequence: CASSFWSGETQYF. CDR3 DNA sequence: TGTGCCAGCAGCTTTTGGTCCGGGGAGACCCAGTACTTC.

The table lists this clone with a count of one. J is TRBJ1-2 and V is TRBV19; D gene uncertain. V lost 9 bases to trimming and J lost 9 bases, with 26 bases between them. From germline, CDR1 is LNHDA and CDR2 SQIVND (reference sequence). This CDR3 is 15 amino acids long. The CDR3 region has the DNA TGTGCCAGCATCCGGAACCGCCGTTCCGGGTCTAGCTACACCTTC. Amino acid sequence: CASIRNRRSGSSYTF.

CDR3 protein: CAWRMTGTRGYTF. CDR3 nucleotide sequence: TGTGCCTGGAGAATGACAGGAACGCGCGGCTACACCTTC. The rearrangement links TRBV30 to TRBJ1-2; maybe TRBD1 (6 bases). Germline V gene sequence: CDR1 GTSNPN, CDR2 SVGIG (reference sequence). Trimming pared 3 bases from V and 8 bases from J, leaving 16 bases between. This CDR3 region has 13 residues.

The chain links TRBV18 to TRBJ1-1, with 7 bases fitting TRBD1. The CDR3 is 15 amino acids. Germline CDR1 is KGHSH and CDR2 is LQKENI. V dropped 0 bases and J dropped 1; count of bases not matched to a gene: 2. The CDR3 DNA reads TGTGCCAGCTCACCACCTGCAGGGGGGAACACTGAAGCTTTCTTT. Translating it yields CASSPPAGGNTEAFF.

CDR3: CASSLRYEQFF. The CDR3 coding sequence is TGTGCCAGCAGTTTACGTTATGAGCAGTTCTTC. This chain uses TRBV28 with TRBJ2-1; D ambiguous. Germline-derived CDR1 and CDR2 are MDHEN and SYDVKM. The CDR3 is 11 residues long. Between the trimmed V and J ends, which lost 2 bases and 8 bases, there was a span of 4 bases.

The chain employs TRBV5-1 and TRBJ2-3; 7 positions match TRBD1. Trimming took 7 bases from V and 1 from J; bases not matched to a gene: 3. The CDR3 spans 13 residues. Germline V gene lookup returns CDR1 SGHRS and CDR2 YFSETQ. CDR3 amino acids: CASSTGGTDTQYF. The CDR3, as DNA: TGCGCCAGCTCAACAGGGGGCACAGATACGCAGTATTTT.

The chain uses TRBV11-2 and TRBJ2-7; 8 bases line up with TRBD1. V lost 8 bases to trimming and J lost 3 bases; unmatched junction nucleotides: 12. In germline, CDR1 is SGHAT, CDR2 FQNNGV. This CDR3 contains 15 residues. This chain's CDR3 is CASAIVGTGNYEQYF. CDR3 bases: TGTGCCAGCGCAATAGTCGGGACAGGAAACTACGAGCAGTACTTC.